This T cell receptor beta chain was identified during a study of PD-1 blockade in mismatch repair-deficient tumors. Study background: Patients had about eleven mismatch repair-deficient cancer types and were previously treated and progressing. Study conclusions and caveats: Tumor-resident clones, often absent from pretreatment blood, expanded after pembrolizumab and then contracted.

With respect to this clone: What it binds is not known.

Three pembrolizumab responders had their TCRs sequenced. The CDR3 loop spans 16 amino acids. Per germline, CDR1 SGDLS and CDR2 YYNGEE. V was pared by 0 bases and J by 5 bases, with 8 bases of the junction left unmatched. Sequencing used immunoSEQ multiplex PCR; TCRdb keeps in-frame clones, though not all of them. The sample records 120,000 or so clones, around 87% being singletons. Sequencing was performed on peripheral blood, taken 44 weeks after starting pembrolizumab. This sequence originates from an adult with mismatch repair-deficient cancer. The V and J genes are TRBV9 and TRBJ1-1; 9 bases agree with TRBD1. The chain's CDR3 is CASSVAPGTGRTEAFF. DNA for the CDR3: TGTGCCAGCAGCGTAGCCCCCGGGACAGGGCGGACTGAAGCTTTCTTT. The variable domain in full, completed from reference TRBV9 and TRBJ1-1, reads DSGVTQTPKHLITATGQRVTLRCSPRSGDLSVYWYQQSLDQGLQFLIQYYNGEERAKGNILERFSAQQFPDLHSELNLSSLELGDSALYFCASSVAPGTGRTEAFFGQGTRLTVV.